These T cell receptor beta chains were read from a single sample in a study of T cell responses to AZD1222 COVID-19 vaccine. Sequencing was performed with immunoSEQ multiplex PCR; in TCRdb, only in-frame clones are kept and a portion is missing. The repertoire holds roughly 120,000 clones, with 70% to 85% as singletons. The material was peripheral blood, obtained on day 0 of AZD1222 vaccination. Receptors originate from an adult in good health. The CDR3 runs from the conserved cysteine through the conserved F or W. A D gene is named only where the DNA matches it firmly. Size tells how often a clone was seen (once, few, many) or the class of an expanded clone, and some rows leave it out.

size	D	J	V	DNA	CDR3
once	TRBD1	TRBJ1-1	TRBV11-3	TGTGCCAGCAGCTTAACCCAATACAGGGGGCGTATAGGGGACACTGAAGCTTTCTTT	CASSLTQYRGRIGDTEAFF
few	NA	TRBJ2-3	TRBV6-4	TGTGCCAGCAGTGACGTCTACCCCACAGATACGCAGTATTTT	CASSDVYPTDTQYF
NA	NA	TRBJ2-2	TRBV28	TGTGCCAGCAGTTTAAGGAGGGGCACCGGGGAGCTGTTTTTT	CASSLRRGTGELFF
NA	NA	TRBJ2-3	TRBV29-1	TGCAGCGAAGGAGGGACCTCGGGCCATACGCAGTATTTT	CSEGGTSGHTQYF
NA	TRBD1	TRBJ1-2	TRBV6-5	TGTGCCAGCATTTGGGACAGGCAGTATGGCTACACCTTC	CASIWDRQYGYTF
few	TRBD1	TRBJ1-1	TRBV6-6	TGTGCCAGCAGTCCCCAGGGGGCGCCCACTGAAGCTTTCTTT	CASSPQGAPTEAFF
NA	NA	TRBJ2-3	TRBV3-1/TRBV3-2	TGTGCCAGCAGCCAAGCGGGGCTGGTGGAGGGGACGCAGTATTTT	CASSQAGLVEGTQYF
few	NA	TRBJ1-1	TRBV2	TGTGCCAGCTCCACAGGGCGGGGGACTGAAGCTTTCTTT	CASSTGRGTEAFF
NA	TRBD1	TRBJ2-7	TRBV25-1	TGTGCCAGCAGTCCCGCGTGGACAGGGTCCTCCTACGAGCAGTACTTC	CASSPAWTGSSYEQYF
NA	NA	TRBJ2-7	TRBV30	TGTGCCTGGAGTGTAAAGGGATTCTACGAGCAGTACTTC	CAWSVKGFYEQYF
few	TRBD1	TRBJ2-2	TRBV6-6	TGTGCCAGCAGTCATGAGTCCCGGGACAGATTCACCGGGGAGCTGTTTTTT	CASSHESRDRFTGELFF
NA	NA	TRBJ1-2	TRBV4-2	TGTGCCAGCAGCCAAGATCTAGAGACGGCGTATGGCTACACCTTC	CASSQDLETAYGYTF
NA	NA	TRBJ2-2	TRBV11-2	TGTGCCAGCAGCTTAACAGACACCGGGGAGCTGTTTTTT	CASSLTDTGELFF
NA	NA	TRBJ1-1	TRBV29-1	TGCAGCGTTGAAGATGAGGTACTGAACACTGAAGCTTTCTTT	CSVEDEVLNTEAFF
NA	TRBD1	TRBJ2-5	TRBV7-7	TGTGCCAGCAGCTTAGGGGACAGGGTTGGGGAGACCCAGTACTTC	CASSLGDRVGETQYF
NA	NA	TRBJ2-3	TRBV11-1	TGTGCCAGCAGCTTGGCGGGCTTCATGACAGATACGCAGTATTTT	CASSLAGFMTDTQYF
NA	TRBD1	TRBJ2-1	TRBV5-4	TGTGCCAGCAGCCCTCCGGGACAGGGGGCGCGCGGTGAGCAGTTCTTC	CASSPPGQGARGEQFF
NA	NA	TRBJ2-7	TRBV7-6	TGTGCCAGCAGCTTATCGACGGCGGGCCAGTTCGTCGAGCAGTACTTC	CASSLSTAGQFVEQYF
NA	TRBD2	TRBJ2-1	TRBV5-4	TGTGCCAGCAAACCTAGCGGGGACAATGAGCAGTTCTTC	CASKPSGDNEQFF
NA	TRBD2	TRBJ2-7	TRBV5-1	TGCGCCAGCAGCTTACGACTAGCTCGGCACGAGCAGTACTTC	CASSLRLARHEQYF
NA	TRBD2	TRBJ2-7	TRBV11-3	TGTGCCAGCAGCTTAGAGCCGGGGACTACCCACGAGCAGTACTTC	CASSLEPGTTHEQYF
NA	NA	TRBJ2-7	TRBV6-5	TGTGCCAGCAGTTCCTCCTATGGCCGCTACGAGCAGTACTTC	CASSSSYGRYEQYF
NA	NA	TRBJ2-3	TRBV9	TGTGCCAGCAGCGGCCCGAGTGGGATCCGCACAGATACGCAGTATTTT	CASSGPSGIRTDTQYF
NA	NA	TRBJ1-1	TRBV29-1	TGCAGCGTTTGGCAGGGATCGAACACTGAAGCTTTCTTT	CSVWQGSNTEAFF
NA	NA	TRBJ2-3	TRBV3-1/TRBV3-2	TGTGCCAGCAGCCGACAGGTGGCGGGGAGCACAGATACGCAGTATTTT	CASSRQVAGSTDTQYF
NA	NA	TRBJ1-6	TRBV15	TGTGCCACCAGCAGAGATTGGCCTAATTCACCCCTCCACTTT	CATSRDWPNSPLHF
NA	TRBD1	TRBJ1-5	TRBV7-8	TGTGCCAGCAGCCCCCGACAGGGTGAACAGCCCCAGCATTTT	CASSPRQGEQPQHF
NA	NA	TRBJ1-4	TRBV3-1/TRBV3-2	TGTGCCAGCAGCCGGGGGTGGACTAATGAAAAACTGTTTTTT	CASSRGWTNEKLFF
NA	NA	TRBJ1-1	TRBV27	TGTGCCAGCAGTTCAACAGGACAGCCGAACACTGAAGCTTTCTTT	CASSSTGQPNTEAFF
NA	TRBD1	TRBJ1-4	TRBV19	TGTGCCAGTAGTATAGATCGTGGAGGGGGCGTGGGGGCAACTAATGAAAAACTGTTTTTT	CASSIDRGGGVGATNEKLFF
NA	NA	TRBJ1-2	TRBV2	TGTGCCAGCAGTACCAGACCCGAGCTGAAGAACTATGGCTACACCTTC	CASSTRPELKNYGYTF
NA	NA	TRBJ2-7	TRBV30	TGTGCCTGGAGTGGAACGCCCGTCTCCTACGAGCAGTACTTC	CAWSGTPVSYEQYF
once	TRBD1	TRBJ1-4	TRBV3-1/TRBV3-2	TGTGCCAGCAGCCAACCGGGACAGAGTATAGCTAATGAAAAACTGTTTTTT	CASSQPGQSIANEKLFF
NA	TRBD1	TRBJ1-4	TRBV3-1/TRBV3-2	TGTGCCAGCAGGCCCGGGACAGGACAGGAAAAACTGTTTTTT	CASRPGTGQEKLFF
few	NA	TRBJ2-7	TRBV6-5	TGTGCCAGCAGTTACGACGCGGGGGCTACCTACGAGCAGTACTTC	CASSYDAGATYEQYF
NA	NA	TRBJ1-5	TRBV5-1	TGCGCCAGCAGCTTGGAACAGGGTGGACAGCCCCAGCATTTT	CASSLEQGGQPQHF
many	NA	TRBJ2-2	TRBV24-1	TGTGCCACCAGTCCAGGGAAGAACACCGGGGAGCTGTTTTTT	CATSPGKNTGELFF
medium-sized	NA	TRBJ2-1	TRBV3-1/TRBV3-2	TGTGCCAGCAGGGAAACAGGGTTCGATGAGCAGTTCTTC	CASRETGFDEQFF
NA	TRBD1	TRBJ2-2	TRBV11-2	TGTGCCAGCAGCTTAGATGCAAGGGACAGGGGTTACACCGGGGAGCTGTTTTTT	CASSLDARDRGYTGELFF
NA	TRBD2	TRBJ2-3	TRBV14	TGTGCCAGCAGCCAACTAACTGGACTAGCAGATACGCAGTATTTT	CASSQLTGLADTQYF
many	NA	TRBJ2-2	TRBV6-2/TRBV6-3	TGTGCCAGCAGTACGACTGGATACACCGGGGAGCTGTTTTTT	CASSTTGYTGELFF
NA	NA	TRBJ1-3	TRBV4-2	TGTGCCAGCAGCCAAGATGGGGGACCGGGAAACACCATATATTTT	CASSQDGGPGNTIYF
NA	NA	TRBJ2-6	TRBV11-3	TGTGCCAGCAGCGAAGGGGACGATCGACAAAGTCGGGCCAACGTCCTGACTTTC	CASSEGDDRQSRANVLTF
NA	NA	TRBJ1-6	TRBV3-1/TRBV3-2	TGTGCCAGCAGCCAAGACGAATCACCCCTCCACTTT	CASSQDESPLHF
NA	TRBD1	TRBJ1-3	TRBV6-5	TGTGCCAGCGGGAGGACAGGCCGCCAAGGAAACACCATATATTTT	CASGRTGRQGNTIYF
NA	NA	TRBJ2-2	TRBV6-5	TGTGCCAGCAGTTACTTCGCGGGGTTTGGCTCCGGGGAGCTGTTTTTT	CASSYFAGFGSGELFF
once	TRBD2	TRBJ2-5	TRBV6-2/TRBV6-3	TGTGCCAGCAGTTACTCGGCGACTAGCGTTTACCAAGAGACCCAGTACTTC	CASSYSATSVYQETQYF
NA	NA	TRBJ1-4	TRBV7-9	TGTGCCAGCAGCCGCGAGAGGGCAACTAATGAAAAACTGTTTTTT	CASSRERATNEKLFF
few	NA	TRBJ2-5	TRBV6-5	TGTGCCAGCCCTAGGGACGGATGGTACCAAGAGACCCAGTACTTC	CASPRDGWYQETQYF
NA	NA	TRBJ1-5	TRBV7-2	TGTGCCAGCAGCTTAGAGGCTAGCAATCAGCCCCAGCATTTT	CASSLEASNQPQHF
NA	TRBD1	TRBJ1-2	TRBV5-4	TGTGCCAGCAGCTTGAGGGGACAGATCTATGGCTACACCTTC	CASSLRGQIYGYTF
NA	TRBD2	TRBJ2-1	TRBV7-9	TGTGCCAGCAGCTTAGCGTCCGGGGGGGCACTCCCGTCGAACAATGAGCAGTTCTTC	CASSLASGGALPSNNEQFF
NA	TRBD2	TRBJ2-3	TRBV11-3	TGTGCCAGCAGCTTAGATCTCGGGACTAGCGGGGGGGCCGCCACAGATACGCAGTATTTT	CASSLDLGTSGGAATDTQYF
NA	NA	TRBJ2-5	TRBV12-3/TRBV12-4	TGTGCCAGCAGTCACCCGACAGAAGAGACCCAGTACTTC	CASSHPTEETQYF
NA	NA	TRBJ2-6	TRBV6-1	TGTGCCAGCAGTGAATTGGGTGGCGCTGGGGCCAACGTCCTGACTTTC	CASSELGGAGANVLTF
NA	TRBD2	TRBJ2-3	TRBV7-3	TGTGCCAGCAGCTTACTAGCGGGGGGAAGCACAGATACGCAGTATTTT	CASSLLAGGSTDTQYF